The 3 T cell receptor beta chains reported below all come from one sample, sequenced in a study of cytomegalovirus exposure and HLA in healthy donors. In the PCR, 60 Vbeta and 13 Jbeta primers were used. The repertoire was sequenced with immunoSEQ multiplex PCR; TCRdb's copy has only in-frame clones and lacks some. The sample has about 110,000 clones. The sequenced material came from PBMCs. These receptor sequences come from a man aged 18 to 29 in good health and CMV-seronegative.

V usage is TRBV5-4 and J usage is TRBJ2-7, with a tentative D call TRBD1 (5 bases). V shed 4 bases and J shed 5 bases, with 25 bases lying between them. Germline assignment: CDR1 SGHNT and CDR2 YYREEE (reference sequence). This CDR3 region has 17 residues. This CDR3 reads CASSPDPTATSSHEQYF. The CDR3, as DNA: TGTGCCAGCAGCCCCGACCCGACAGCCACATCGAGCCACGAGCAGTACTTC.

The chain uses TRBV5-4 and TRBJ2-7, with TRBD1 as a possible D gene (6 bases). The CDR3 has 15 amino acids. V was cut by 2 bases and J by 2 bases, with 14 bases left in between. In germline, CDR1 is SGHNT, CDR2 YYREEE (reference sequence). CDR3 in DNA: TGTGCCAGCAGCTTAGGACAGATTATAACCTACGAGCAGTACTTC. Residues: CASSLGQIITYEQYF.

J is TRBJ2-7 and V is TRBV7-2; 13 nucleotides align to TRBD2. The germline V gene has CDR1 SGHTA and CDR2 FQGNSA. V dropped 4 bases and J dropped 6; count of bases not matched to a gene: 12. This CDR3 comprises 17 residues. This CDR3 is CASSSDPPGLAGTEQYF. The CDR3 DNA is TGTGCCAGCAGCTCGGACCCACCGGGACTAGCGGGGACCGAGCAGTACTTC.